This T cell receptor beta chain was obtained from a study of blood T cell repertoires in COVID-19. Overall study context: Samples representing acute and convalescent COVID-19 were sourced from the United States, Italy and Spain. The cDNA or gDNA used as material had been derived from T cells, B-cell-depleted T cells, or PBMCs.

This table comes from immunoSEQ multiplex PCR, and its TCRdb copy is limited to in-frame clones, with some not included. The data show 250,000 to 350,000 clones, approximately 88% seen once. Germline assignment: CDR1 KGHSH and CDR2 LQKENI. V lost 3 bases, J lost 5 bases, and 10 bases lay in between. This CDR3 has 14 amino acids. Cohort 3 donors counted as recovered after two negative PCRs, clearance, or resolved symptoms. V gene TRBV18 combines with J gene TRBJ1-4; D possibly corresponds to TRBD1 (5 bases). The clonotype comes from a woman aged 18 to 35 who had recovered from COVID-19. Sequencing was done on a sample of PBMCs or T cells enriched from blood (not recorded which). This CDR3 reads CASSPEAGNEKLFF. CDR3 coding DNA: TGTGCCAGCTCACCTGAGGCAGGGAATGAAAAACTGTTTTTT.